This T cell receptor (beta chain) was observed in a study of T cell responses to AZD1222 COVID-19 vaccine. A single count supports this clone. The antigen remains unidentified. The germline V gene has CDR1 SQVTM and CDR2 ANQGSEA. The CDR3 contains 13 residues. Trimming took 4 bases from V and 5 from J; bases not matched to a gene: 5. Method: immunoSEQ multiplex PCR; TCRdb's copy keeps in-frame clones and lacks some. The top ten clones hold about 4.2% of a sample with about 160,000 clones, less than 95% of them seen once. Study observations and caveats: A rise in Spike-specific TCR breadth and depth followed two AZD1222 doses.

The receptor was isolated from an adult in good health. The sequencing used peripheral blood, collected on day 0 of AZD1222 vaccination. The chain carries TRBV29-1 and TRBJ2-5, with 9 bases aligning to TRBD1. CDR3 sequence: CSVVLGTGETQYF. The CDR3 DNA is TGCAGCGTTGTTCTTGGGACAGGGGAGACCCAGTACTTC.